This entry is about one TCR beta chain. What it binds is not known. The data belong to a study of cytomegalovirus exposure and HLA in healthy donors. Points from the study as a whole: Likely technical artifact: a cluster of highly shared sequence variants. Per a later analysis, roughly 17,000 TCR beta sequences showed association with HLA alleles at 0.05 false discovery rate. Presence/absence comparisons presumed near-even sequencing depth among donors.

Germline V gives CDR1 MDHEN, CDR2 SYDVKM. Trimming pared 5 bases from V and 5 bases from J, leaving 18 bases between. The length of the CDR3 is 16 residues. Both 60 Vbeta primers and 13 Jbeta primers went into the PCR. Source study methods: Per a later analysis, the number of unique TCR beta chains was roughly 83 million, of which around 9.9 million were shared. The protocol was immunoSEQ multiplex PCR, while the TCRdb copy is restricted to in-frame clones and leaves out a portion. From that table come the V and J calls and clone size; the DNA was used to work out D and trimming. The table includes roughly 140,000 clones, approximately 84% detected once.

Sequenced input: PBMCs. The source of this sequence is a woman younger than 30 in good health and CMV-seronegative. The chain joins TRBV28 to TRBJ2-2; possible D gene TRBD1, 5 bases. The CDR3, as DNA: TGTGCCAGCAGTCTCGGACACAGGATATGGACCGGGGAGCTGTTTTTT. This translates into CASSLGHRIWTGELFF.